The 5 T cell receptor beta chains in this list originate from one sample, sequenced in a study of blood T cell repertoires in COVID-19. Clones were read by immunoSEQ multiplex PCR, and TCRdb kept only the in-frame ones, dropping some. The sample lists about 260,000 clones, about 89% seen once, with over 2% in the top ten. The sample consisted of peripheral blood. All receptors derive from a woman aged 45-65 years with acute or convalescent COVID-19.

The V call is TRBV18, the J call TRBJ1-5; D unclear. Trimming pared 5 bases from V and 2 bases from J, leaving 13 bases between. The CDR3 contains 15 residues. Germline CDR1 KGHSH, CDR2 LQKENI. In nucleotides, the CDR3 is TGTGCCAGCTCATCGGTCGGAGGACGCAATCAGCCCCAGCATTTT. This codes for CASSSVGGRNQPQHF.

V usage is TRBV6-5 and J usage is TRBJ1-1; D may be TRBD1 (6 bases). The CDR3 is 14 amino acids. Germline-derived CDR1 and CDR2 are MNHEY and SVGAGI. The germline V and J ends were trimmed by 2 bases and 2 bases, with 9 bases remaining between them. CDR3 DNA sequence: TGTGCCAGCAGTTACCGGGACACCAACACTGAAGCTTTCTTT. Amino acids: CASSYRDTNTEAFF.

The chain joins TRBV6-4 to TRBJ2-6; maybe TRBD2 (6 bases). The CDR3 is 15 amino acids. Trimming took off 4 bases at V and 2 bases at J, with 9 bases between the two ends. CDR1 and CDR2 from the germline V gene are MRHNA and SNTAGT. The CDR3 is CASSVAGTGANVLTF. Written as DNA, the CDR3 is TGTGCCAGCAGTGTTGCGGGGACTGGGGCCAACGTCCTGACTTTC.

The V call is TRBV19, the J call TRBJ1-4; TRBD1 matches 9 bases. Germline lookup yields CDR1 LNHDA and CDR2 SQIVND (reference sequence). V shed 7 bases, J shed 8 bases, and the junction held 11 bases outside the gene matches. This CDR3 region has 15 residues. In DNA form, the CDR3 reads TGTGCCAGTACCCCACCCGGGACAGGGCGGGAAAAACTGTTTTTT. It codes for CASTPPGTGREKLFF.

The J gene is TRBJ1-1, the V gene TRBV6-6, with 8 bases matching TRBD1. Per the germline V gene, CDR1 is MNHNY and CDR2 is SVGAGI (reference sequence). V lost 6 bases to trimming and J lost 2 bases; unmatched junction nucleotides: 5. The CDR3 has 14 residues. CDR3 residues: CASRMTGDNTEAFF. The CDR3 DNA reads TGTGCCAGCAGGATGACAGGGGATAACACTGAAGCTTTCTTT.